This is a list of T cell receptor beta chains from one sample in a study of cytomegalovirus exposure and HLA in healthy donors. Sequencing used immunoSEQ multiplex PCR; TCRdb keeps in-frame clones, though not all of them. The data contain nearly 200,000 clones, roughly 80% of them seen just once; the ten biggest clones take up around 2.2%. The sequencing input was PBMCs. Receptors were obtained from a woman in her thirties in good health and CMV-seropositive. Each CDR3 is given with its conserved first and last residue. D genes are given only for firm matches. Clone size is not always given. Where it is, it says once, few, many or a class for expanded clones.

TRBD1	TRBV5-1	TRBJ1-5	NA	TGCGCCAGCAGTACAGGGGGGAGTAGCAATCAGCCCCAGCATTTT	CASSTGGSSNQPQHF
NA	TRBV6-6	TRBJ2-1	NA	TGTGCCAGCAGCCGAAGAGCGCAGGGTGAAGATGAGCAGTTCTTC	CASSRRAQGEDEQFF
TRBD2	TRBV14	TRBJ2-3	NA	TGTGCCAGCAGCCAATTGCTAGCGGGCACAGATACGCAGTATTTT	CASSQLLAGTDTQYF
NA	TRBV9	TRBJ2-1	NA	TGTGCCAGCAGCGTAGTTCCTTTCTCCTACAATGAGCAGTTCTTC	CASSVVPFSYNEQFF
NA	TRBV19	TRBJ2-5	NA	TGTGCCAGTGCTCCCCGAACACAGGGATTTCAAGAGACCCAGTACTTC	CASAPRTQGFQETQYF
TRBD1	TRBV7-9	TRBJ1-2	few	TGTGCCAGTTCCTCCCCCGGGAGGGGGCGCGATGGCTACACCTTC	CASSSPGRGRDGYTF
TRBD2	TRBV10-3	TRBJ2-5	NA	TGTGCCATCAGTGGGACTAGGAGCGGGACCCAGTACTTC	CAISGTRSGTQYF
TRBD2	TRBV18	TRBJ2-2	NA	TGTGCCAGCTCACCCGCGGGGGGCGCGAACACCGGGGAGCTGTTTTTT	CASSPAGGANTGELFF
NA	TRBV5-1	TRBJ1-2	few	TGCGCCAGCAGCTTGGTAGGGGAAGCGAACTATGGCTACACCTTC	CASSLVGEANYGYTF
NA	TRBV6-4	TRBJ2-7	NA	TGTGCCTCAAGCCGGGACCGGGAGTCCTACGAGCAGTACTTC	CASSRDRESYEQYF
NA	TRBV7-9	TRBJ1-1	few	TGTGCCAGCAGCTGGGGCCCGGGGAACACTGAAGCTTTCTTT	CASSWGPGNTEAFF
NA	TRBV11-2	TRBJ2-7	NA	TGTGCCAGCAGCTTATCCCCCGGGACTGCCTACGAGCAGTACTTC	CASSLSPGTAYEQYF
NA	TRBV28	TRBJ1-3	NA	TGTGCCAAAAAAGGGGTCTACTCTGGAAACACCATATATTTT	CAKKGVYSGNTIYF
TRBD2	TRBV14	TRBJ2-7	NA	TGTGCCAGCAGCTATCTAGCGGGAGAAGGCTACGAGCAGTACTTC	CASSYLAGEGYEQYF
NA	TRBV14	TRBJ2-7	NA	TGTGCCAGCAGCCAAGATGTGGGAGTGGCCTACGAGCAGTACTTC	CASSQDVGVAYEQYF
NA	TRBV25-1	TRBJ2-2	NA	TGTGCCAGCAGTACCCGACAGGGACTCCCCGGGGAGCTGTTTTTT	CASSTRQGLPGELFF
NA	TRBV27	TRBJ1-1	NA	TGTGCCAGCAGACCCCTGAGGGATAGCACTGAAGCTTTCTTT	CASRPLRDSTEAFF
TRBD2	TRBV29-1	TRBJ2-1	NA	TGCAGCGTTGAGGCCGGACTAGTTAACCACAATGAGCAGTTCTTC	CSVEAGLVNHNEQFF
NA	TRBV19	TRBJ1-1	NA	TGTGCCAGTAGGCCACGAGCGGGGGGTAGCACTGAAGCTTTCTTT	CASRPRAGGSTEAFF
NA	TRBV9	TRBJ2-1	NA	TGTGCCAGCAGCGTAGCTACGGGGGTCTATGGGGAGCAGTTCTTC	CASSVATGVYGEQFF